This T cell receptor (beta chain) was observed in a study of T cell responses to AZD1222 COVID-19 vaccine. The wider study: Samples with a second dose at about 4 or about 12 weeks were pooled together.

Measured with immunoSEQ multiplex PCR; TCRdb has only the in-frame clones, and not every one. Of 130,000 to 150,000 clones listed, 80% to 90% were seen once; the top ten hold 4.5% to 6.5%. Worth noting for this clone: The antigen remains undetermined.

Study-wide results and limits: Clonal diversity may have been underestimated, and the donors were mostly white British, with more females than males. Only a handful of AZD1222 recipients tested seropositive at baseline.

CDR3 size: 16 residues. The J segment lost 9 bases and the V segment lost 9 bases, leaving 16 bases of the junction unmatched. Germline CDR1 LNHDA, CDR2 SQIVND (reference sequence). This chain uses TRBV19 with TRBJ1-3; 11 bases line up with TRBD1. The TCR comes from an adult in good health. The material sequenced was peripheral blood, taken on day 0 of AZD1222 vaccination. The CDR3 DNA is TGTGCCAGCAGATCCTACGGGACAGGGGGTATCCTCACCATATATTTT. It encodes CASRSYGTGGILTIYF. The full variable domain, rest sourced from reference TRBV19 and TRBJ1-3, is DGGITQSPKYLFRKEGQNVTLSCEQNLNHDAMYWYRQDPGQGLRLIYYSQIVNDFQKGDIAEGYSVSREKKESFPLTVTSAQKNPTAFYLCASRSYGTGGILTIYFGEGSWLTVV.